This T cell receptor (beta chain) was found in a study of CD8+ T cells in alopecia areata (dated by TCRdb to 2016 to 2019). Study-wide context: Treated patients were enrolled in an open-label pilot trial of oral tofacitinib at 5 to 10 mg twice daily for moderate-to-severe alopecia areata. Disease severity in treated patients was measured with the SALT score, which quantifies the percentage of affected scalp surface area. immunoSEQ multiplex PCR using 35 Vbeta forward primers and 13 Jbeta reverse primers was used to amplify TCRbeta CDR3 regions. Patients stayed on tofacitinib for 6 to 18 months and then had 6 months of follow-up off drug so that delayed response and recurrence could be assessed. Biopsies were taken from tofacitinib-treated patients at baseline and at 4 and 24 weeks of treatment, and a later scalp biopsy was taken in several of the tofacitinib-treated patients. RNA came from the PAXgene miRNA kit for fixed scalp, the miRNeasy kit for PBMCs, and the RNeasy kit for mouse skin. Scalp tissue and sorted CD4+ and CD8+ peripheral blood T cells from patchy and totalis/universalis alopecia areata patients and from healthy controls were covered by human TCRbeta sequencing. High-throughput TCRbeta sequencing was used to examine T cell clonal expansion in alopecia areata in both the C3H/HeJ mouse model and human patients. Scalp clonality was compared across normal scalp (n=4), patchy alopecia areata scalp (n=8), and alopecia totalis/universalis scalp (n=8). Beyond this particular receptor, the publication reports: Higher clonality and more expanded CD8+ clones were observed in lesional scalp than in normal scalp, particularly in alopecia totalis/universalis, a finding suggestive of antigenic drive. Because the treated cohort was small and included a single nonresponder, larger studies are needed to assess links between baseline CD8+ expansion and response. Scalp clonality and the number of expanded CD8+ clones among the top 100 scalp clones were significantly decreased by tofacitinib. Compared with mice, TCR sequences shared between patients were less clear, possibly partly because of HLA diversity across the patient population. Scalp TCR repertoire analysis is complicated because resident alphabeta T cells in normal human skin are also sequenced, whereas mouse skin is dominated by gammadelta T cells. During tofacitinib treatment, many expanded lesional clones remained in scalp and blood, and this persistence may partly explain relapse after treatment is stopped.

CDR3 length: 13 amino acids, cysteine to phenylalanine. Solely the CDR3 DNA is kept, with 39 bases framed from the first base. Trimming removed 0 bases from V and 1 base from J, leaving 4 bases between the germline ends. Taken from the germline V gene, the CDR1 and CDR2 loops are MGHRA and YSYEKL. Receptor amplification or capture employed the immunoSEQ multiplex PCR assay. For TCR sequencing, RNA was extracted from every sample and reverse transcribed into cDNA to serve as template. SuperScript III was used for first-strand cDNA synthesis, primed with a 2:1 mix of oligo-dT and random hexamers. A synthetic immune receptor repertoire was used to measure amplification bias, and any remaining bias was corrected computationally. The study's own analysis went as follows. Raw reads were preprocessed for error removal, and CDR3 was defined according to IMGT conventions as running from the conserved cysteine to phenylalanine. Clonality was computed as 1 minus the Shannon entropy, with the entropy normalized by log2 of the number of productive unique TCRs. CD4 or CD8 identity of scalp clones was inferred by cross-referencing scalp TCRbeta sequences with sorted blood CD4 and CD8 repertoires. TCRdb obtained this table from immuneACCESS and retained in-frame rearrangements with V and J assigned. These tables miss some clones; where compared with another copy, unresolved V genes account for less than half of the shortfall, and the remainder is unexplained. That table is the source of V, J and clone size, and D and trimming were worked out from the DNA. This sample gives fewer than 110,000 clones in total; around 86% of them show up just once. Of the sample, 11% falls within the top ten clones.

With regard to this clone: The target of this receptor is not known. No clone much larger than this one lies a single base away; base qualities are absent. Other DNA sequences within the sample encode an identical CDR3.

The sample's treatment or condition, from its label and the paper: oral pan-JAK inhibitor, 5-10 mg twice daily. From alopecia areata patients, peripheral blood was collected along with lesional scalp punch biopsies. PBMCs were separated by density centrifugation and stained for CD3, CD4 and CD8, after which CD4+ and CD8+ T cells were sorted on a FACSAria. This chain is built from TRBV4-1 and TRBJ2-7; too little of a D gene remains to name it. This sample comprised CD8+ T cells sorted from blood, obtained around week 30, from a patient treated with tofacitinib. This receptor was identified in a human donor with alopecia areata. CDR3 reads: CASSQDSSYEQYF. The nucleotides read TGCGCCAGCAGCCAAGACAGTTCCTACGAGCAGTACTTC.